The text below deals with one T cell receptor beta chain. The antigen it binds to is not known. Base qualities are not at hand, and no much larger clone is one base apart. Inclusive of the bounding cysteine and phenylalanine, the CDR3 is 18 residues long. CDR3 DNA is the only sequence kept; it has 54 bases, read in frame from the first base. The sample comes from a study of response to subunit inactivated influenza vaccine (dated by TCRdb to the late 2010s). Describing the broader study: To follow how T cells responded to a trivalent subunit inactivated influenza vaccine, the researchers relied on deep quantitative profiling of the T cell receptor repertoire.

Libraries were constructed by RT-PCR. Sequencing took place on an Illumina HiSeq 2500. Using fastp trimming at Q25 and MiXCR clonotype assembly, TCRdb reanalyzed the public sequencing data and kept in-frame beta chains. Every CDR3 protein is listed once, alongside the most common genes and DNA of its rows. The sample table lists 600,000 to 850,000 distinct CDR3 sequences, around 13% of them with a count of one. 7.5% to 9% of the sample is held by the ten biggest clonotypes. The study at large found these results: The authors proposed that each seasonal influenza vaccination may bring in only a limited number of new T cells.

The receptor chain draws on TRBV26 and TRBJ2-7; the table's TRBD2 call for D was not verified on the DNA. TRBV26 is reported as a pseudogene. The sequences come from PBMCs from blood, collected less than 15 days before vaccination. This sequence was found in a man aged 45-65 years who received an inactivated influenza vaccine. Donor details come from another sample of the same person, matched by shared clones. The CDR3 is CASSRGSGGPRSSYEQYF. In nucleotide form, the sequence is TGTGCCAGCAGCCGTGGAAGCGGGGGGCCCAGGAGCTCCTACGAGCAGTACTTC.